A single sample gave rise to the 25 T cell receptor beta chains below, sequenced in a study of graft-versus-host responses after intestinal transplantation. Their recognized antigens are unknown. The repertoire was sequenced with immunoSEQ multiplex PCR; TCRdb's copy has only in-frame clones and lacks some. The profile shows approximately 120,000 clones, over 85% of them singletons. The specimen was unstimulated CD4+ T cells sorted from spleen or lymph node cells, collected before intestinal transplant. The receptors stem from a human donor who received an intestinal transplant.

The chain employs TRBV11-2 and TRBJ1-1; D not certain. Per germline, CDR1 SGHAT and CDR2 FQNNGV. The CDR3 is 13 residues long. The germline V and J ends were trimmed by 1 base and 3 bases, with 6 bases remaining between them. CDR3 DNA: TGTGCCAGCAGCTTAGGGACGTACACTGAAGCTTTCTTT. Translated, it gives CASSLGTYTEAFF.

CDR3 region: CASRPSYGYTF. CDR3 nucleotide sequence: TGTGCCAGCAGGCCGAGCTATGGCTACACCTTC. This chain uses TRBV2 with TRBJ1-2; no definite D call. Per germline, CDR1 SNHLY and CDR2 FYNNEI. The CDR3 is made up of 11 amino acids. Trimming removed 6 bases from V and 4 bases from J, with 6 bases in between. The full variable domain, completed using reference TRBV2 and TRBJ1-2, is EPEVTQTPSHQVTQMGQEVILRCVPISNHLYFYWYRQILGQKVEFLVSFYNNEISEKSEIFDDQFSVERPDGSNFTLKIRSTKLEDSAMYFCASRPSYGYTFGSGTRLTVV.

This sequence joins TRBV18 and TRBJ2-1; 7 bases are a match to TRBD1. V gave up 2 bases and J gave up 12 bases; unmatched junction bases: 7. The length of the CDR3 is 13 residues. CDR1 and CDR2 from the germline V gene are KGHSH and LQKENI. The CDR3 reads CASSPDRQGGQFF. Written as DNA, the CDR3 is TGTGCCAGCTCACCAGATCGACAGGGCGGGCAGTTCTTC.

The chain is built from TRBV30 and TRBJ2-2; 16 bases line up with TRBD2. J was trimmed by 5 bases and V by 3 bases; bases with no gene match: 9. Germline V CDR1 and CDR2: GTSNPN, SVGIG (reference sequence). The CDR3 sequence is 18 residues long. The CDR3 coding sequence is TGTGCCTGGAGCCGCGGGACTAGCGGGGGGGCGGGAACCGGGGAGCTGTTTTTT. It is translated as CAWSRGTSGGAGTGELFF. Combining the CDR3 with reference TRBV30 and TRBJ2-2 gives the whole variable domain SQTIHQWPATLVQPVGSPLSLECTVEGTSNPNLYWYRQAAGRGLQLLFYSVGIGQISSEVPQNLSASRPQDRQFILSSKKLLLSDSGFYLCAWSRGTSGGAGTGELFFGEGSRLTVL.

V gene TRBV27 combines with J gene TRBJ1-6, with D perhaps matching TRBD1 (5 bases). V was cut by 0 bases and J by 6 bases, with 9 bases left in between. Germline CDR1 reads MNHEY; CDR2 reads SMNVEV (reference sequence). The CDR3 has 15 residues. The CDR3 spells CASSLSEGRNSPLHF. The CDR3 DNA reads TGTGCCAGCAGTTTATCGGAGGGGCGTAATTCACCCCTCCACTTT.

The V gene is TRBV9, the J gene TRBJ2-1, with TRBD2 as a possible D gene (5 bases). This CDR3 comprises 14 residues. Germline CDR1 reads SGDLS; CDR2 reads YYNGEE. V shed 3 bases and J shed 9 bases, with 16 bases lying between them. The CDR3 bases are TGTGCCAGCAGCGCGGGGATCTCCGGGGTTGAGCAGTTCTTC. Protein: CASSAGISGVEQFF.

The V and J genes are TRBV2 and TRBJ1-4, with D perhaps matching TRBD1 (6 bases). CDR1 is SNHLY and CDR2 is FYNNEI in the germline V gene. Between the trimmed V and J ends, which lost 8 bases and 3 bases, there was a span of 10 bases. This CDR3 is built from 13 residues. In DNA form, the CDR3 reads TGTGCCAGCCACAGGGTCGCTAATGAAAAACTGTTTTTT. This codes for CASHRVANEKLFF.

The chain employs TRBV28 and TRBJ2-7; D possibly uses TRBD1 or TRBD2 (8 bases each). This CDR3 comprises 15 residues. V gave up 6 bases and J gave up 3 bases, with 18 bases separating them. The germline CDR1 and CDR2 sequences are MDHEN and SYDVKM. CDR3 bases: TGTGCCAGCAGACGGGGGGGACAGGCCGACTACGAGCAGTACTTC. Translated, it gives CASRRGGQADYEQYF. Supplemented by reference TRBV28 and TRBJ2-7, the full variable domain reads DVKVTQSSRYLVKRTGEKVFLECVQDMDHENMFWYRQDPGLGLRLIYFSYDVKMKEKGDIPEGYSVSREKKERFSLILESASTNQTSMYLCASRRGGQADYEQYFGPGTRLTVT.

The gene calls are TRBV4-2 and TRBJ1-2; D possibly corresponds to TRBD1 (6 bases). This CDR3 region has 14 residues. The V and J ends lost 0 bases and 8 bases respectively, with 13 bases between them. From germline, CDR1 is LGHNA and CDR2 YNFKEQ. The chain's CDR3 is CASSQDGQGPGYTF. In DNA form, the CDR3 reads TGTGCCAGCAGCCAAGATGGGCAGGGGCCCGGCTACACCTTC.

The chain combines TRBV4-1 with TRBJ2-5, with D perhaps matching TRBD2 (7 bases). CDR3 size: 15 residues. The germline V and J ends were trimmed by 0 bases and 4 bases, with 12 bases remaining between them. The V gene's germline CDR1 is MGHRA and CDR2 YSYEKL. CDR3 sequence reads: CASSQEGGPRETQYF. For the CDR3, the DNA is TGCGCCAGCAGCCAAGAGGGGGGGCCCCGAGAGACCCAGTACTTC.

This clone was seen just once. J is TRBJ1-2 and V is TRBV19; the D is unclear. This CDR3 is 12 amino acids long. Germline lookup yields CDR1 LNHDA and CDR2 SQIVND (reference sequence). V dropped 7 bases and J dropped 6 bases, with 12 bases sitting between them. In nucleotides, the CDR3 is TGTGCCAGTAACTATAATCGGGATGGCTACACCTTC. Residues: CASNYNRDGYTF.

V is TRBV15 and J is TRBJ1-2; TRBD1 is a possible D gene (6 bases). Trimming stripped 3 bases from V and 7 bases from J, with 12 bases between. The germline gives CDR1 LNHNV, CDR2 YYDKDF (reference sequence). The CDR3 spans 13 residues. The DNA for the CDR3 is TGTGCCACCAGCAGGGACAGCGTTGGTGGCTACACCTTC. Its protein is CATSRDSVGGYTF.

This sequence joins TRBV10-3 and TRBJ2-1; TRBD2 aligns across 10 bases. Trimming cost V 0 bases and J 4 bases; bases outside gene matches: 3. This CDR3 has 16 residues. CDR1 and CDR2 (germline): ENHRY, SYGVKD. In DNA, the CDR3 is TGTGCCATCAGTGAGTCGTCTAGCGGGGGATACAATGAGCAGTTCTTC. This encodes CAISESSSGGYNEQFF.

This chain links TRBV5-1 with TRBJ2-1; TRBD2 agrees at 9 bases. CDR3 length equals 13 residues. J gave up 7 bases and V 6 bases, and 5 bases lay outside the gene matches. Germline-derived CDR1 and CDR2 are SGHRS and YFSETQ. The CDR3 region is CASKLAGLNEQFF. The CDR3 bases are TGCGCCAGCAAGCTAGCGGGGTTGAATGAGCAGTTCTTC.

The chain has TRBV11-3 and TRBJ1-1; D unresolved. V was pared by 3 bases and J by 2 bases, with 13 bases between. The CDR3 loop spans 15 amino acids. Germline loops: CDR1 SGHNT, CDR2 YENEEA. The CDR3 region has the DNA TGTGCCAGCAGCTTGTATGATGCGGATAACACTGAAGCTTTCTTT. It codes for CASSLYDADNTEAFF. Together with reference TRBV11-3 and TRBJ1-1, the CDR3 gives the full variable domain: EAGVVQSPRYKIIEKKQPVAFWCNPISGHNTLYWYLQNLGQGPELLIRYENEEAVDDSQLPKDRFSAERLKGVDSTLKIQPAELGDSAVYLCASSLYDADNTEAFFGQGTRLTVV.

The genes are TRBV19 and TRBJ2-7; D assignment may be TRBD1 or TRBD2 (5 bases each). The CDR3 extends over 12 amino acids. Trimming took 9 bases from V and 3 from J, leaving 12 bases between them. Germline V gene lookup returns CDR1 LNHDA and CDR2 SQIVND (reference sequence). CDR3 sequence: CASRDLHYEQYF. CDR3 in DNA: TGTGCCAGCCGGGACCTGCACTACGAGCAGTACTTC.

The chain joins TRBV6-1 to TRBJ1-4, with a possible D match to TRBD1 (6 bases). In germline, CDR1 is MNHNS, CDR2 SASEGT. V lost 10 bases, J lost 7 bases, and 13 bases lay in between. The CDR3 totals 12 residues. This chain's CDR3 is CAIQGFGEKLFF. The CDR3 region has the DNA TGTGCCATTCAGGGGTTTGGTGAAAAACTGTTTTTT.

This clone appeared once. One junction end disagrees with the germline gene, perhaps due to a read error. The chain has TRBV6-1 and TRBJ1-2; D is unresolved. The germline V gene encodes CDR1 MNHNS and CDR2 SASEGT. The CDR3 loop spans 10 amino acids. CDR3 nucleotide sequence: TGTGCCAGCGGTGACTATGGCTACACCTTC. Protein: CASGDYGYTF.

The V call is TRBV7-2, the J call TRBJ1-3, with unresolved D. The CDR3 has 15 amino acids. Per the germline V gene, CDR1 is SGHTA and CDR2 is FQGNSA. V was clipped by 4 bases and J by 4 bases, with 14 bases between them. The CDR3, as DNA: TGTGCCAGCAGCTCTAGTATAGCTGGAGGAAACACCATATATTTT. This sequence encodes CASSSSIAGGNTIYF.

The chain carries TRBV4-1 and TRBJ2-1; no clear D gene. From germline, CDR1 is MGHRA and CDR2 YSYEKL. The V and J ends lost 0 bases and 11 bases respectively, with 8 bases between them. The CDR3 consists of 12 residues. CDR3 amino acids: CASSQDKNKQFF. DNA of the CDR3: TGCGCCAGCAGCCAAGATAAGAATAAGCAGTTCTTC.

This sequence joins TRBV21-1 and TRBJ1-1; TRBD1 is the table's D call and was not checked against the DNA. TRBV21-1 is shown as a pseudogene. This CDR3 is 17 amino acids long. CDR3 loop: CASSNVTGGAGNTEAFF. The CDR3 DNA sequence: TGTGCCAGCAGCAACGTGACAGGGGGCGCGGGGAACACTGAAGCTTTCTTT.

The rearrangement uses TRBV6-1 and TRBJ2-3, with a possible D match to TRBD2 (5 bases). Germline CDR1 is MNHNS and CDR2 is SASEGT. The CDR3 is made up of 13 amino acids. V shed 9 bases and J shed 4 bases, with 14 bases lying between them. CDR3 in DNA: TGTGCCAGTACTTTAGACGGGGCAGATACGCAGTATTTT. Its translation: CASTLDGADTQYF.

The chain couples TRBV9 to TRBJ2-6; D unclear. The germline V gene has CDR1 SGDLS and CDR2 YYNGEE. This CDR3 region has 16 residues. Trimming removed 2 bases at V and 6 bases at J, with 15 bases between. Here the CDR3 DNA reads TGTGCCAGCAGCGTGGCCGGCCCTGATGTGGCCAACGTCCTGACTTTC. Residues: CASSVAGPDVANVLTF.

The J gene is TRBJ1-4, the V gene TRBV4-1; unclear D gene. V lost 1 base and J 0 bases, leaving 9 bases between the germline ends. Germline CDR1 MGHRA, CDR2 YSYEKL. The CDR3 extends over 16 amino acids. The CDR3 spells CASSQGTTATNEKLFF. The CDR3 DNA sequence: TGCGCCAGCAGCCAAGGAACGACTGCAACTAATGAAAAACTGTTTTTT.

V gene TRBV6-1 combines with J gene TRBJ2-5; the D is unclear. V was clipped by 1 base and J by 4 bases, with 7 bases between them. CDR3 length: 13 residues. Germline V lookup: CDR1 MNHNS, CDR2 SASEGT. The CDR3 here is CASSEGSGETQYF. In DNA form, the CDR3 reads TGTGCCAGCAGTGAAGGTAGTGGAGAGACCCAGTACTTC.